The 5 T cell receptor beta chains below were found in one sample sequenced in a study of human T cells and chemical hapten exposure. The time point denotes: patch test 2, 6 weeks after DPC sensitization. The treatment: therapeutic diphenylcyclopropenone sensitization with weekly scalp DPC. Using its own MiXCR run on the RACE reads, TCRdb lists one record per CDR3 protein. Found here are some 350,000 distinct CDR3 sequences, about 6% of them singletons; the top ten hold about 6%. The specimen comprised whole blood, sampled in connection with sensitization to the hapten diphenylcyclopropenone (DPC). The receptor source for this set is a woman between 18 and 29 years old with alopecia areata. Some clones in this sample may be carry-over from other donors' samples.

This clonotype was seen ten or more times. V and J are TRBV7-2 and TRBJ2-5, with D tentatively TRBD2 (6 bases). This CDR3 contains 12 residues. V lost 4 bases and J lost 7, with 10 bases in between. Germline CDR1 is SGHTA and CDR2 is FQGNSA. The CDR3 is CASSSQLATQYF. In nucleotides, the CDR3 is TGTGCCAGCAGCTCCCAACTAGCGACCCAGTACTTC. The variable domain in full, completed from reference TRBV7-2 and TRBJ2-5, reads GAGVSQSPSNKVTEKGKDVELRCDPISGHTALYWYRQSLGQGLEFLIYFQGNSAPDKSGLPSDRFSAERTGGSVSTLTIQRTQQEDSAVYLCASSSQLATQYFGPGTRLLVL.

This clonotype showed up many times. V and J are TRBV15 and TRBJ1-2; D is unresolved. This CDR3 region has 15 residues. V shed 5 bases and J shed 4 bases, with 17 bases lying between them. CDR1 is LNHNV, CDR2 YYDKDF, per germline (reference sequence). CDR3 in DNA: TGTGCCACCAGCGACCGGTCCCCAGGCTTCTATGGCTACACCTTC. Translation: CATSDRSPGFYGYTF.

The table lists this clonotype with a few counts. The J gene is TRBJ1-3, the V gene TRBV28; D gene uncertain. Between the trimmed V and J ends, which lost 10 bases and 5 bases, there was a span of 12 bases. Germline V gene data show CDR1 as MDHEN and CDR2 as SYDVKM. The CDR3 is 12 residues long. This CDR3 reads CATVEERNTIYF. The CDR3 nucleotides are TGTGCCACCGTGGAGGAAAGAAACACCATATATTTT.

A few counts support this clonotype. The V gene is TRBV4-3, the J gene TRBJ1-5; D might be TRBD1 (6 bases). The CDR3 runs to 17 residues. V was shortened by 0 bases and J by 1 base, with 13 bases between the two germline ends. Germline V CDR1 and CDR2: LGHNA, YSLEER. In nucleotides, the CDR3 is TGCGCCAGCAGCCAAGATTCGTCAGGGGCGAGCAATCAGCCCCAGCATTTT. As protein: CASSQDSSGASNQPQHF.

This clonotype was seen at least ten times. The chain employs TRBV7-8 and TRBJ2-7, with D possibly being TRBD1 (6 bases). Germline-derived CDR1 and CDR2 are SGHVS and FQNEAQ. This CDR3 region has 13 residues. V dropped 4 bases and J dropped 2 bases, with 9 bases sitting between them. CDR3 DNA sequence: TGTGCCAGCAGCTCAGACAGGCCCTACGAGCAGTACTTC. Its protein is CASSSDRPYEQYF.